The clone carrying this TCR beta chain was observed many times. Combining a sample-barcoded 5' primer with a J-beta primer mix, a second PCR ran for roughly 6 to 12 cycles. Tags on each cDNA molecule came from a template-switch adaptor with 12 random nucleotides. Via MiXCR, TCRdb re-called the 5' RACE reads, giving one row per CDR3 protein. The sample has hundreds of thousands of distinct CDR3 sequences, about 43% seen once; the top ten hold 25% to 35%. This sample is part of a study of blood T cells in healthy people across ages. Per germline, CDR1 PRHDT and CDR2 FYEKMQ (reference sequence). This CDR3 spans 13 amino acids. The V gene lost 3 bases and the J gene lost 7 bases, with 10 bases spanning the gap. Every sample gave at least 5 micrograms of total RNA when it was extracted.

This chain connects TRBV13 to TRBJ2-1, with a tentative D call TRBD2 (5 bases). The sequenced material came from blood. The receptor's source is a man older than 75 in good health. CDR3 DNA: TGTGCCAGCAGCTTGAGAACGGGGAATGAGCAGTTCTTC. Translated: CASSLRTGNEQFF.